The present T cell receptor (beta chain) was sequenced within a study of OX40 agonist ivuxolimab in advanced cancers. The study, taken as a whole, reports: Relative to CD4+, CD8+ T cells held more expanded clones on average.

Repertoires were generated with immunoSEQ multiplex PCR, while TCRdb's copy carries only in-frame clones and drops some. The sample consists of tens of thousands of clones, about 88% of them appearing once. Exclusion of a patient followed from autoimmune disease history or systemic immunosuppression. Concerning this clone itself: The antigen remains unidentified.

V lost 6 bases and J 2 bases, leaving 14 bases between the germline ends. Germline V gene lookup returns CDR1 SGHDN and CDR2 FVKESK. This CDR3 has 14 residues. This chain connects TRBV14 to TRBJ2-7; D is unresolved. The specimen was CD4+ or CD8+ T cells sorted from blood, collected in a trial of the OX40 agonist ivuxolimab. The TCR was taken from an adult with an advanced solid tumor such as melanoma, head and neck, liver or kidney cancer. The DNA of the CDR3 is TGTGCCAGCAGTCTCGCGAGACTCCCCTACGAGCAGTACTTC. Amino acids: CASSLARLPYEQYF.